The 29 T cell receptor beta chains in this list originate from one sample, sequenced in a study of blood T cell repertoires in COVID-19. TCRdb's copy holds only in-frame clones and misses some; the assay was immunoSEQ multiplex PCR. The table shows some 30,000 clones, with 65% to 90% occurring only once. Input material: peripheral blood. The receptors were sampled from a human donor in a cohort sampled during active COVID-19.

The chain links TRBV28 to TRBJ1-6; possible D gene TRBD1, 6 bases. Germline values: CDR1 MDHEN, CDR2 SYDVKM. The CDR3 is 13 residues long. The V and J ends lost 5 bases and 10 bases respectively, with 12 bases between them. The CDR3 nucleotides are TGTGCCAGCAGTACAGGGATGAACTCACCCCTCCACTTT. The encoded protein is CASSTGMNSPLHF.

J is TRBJ1-2 and V is TRBV27; 8 nucleotides agree with TRBD1. Germline values: CDR1 MNHEY, CDR2 SMNVEV (reference sequence). The V segment lost 2 bases and the J segment 8 bases; nucleotides outside the gene matches: 4. The CDR3 is 13 amino acids. In DNA form, the CDR3 reads TGTGCCAGCAGTTTAGCAGGGGGCTTCGGCTACACCTTC. Encoded protein: CASSLAGGFGYTF.

The chain carries TRBV11-2 and TRBJ2-3; 7 nucleotides match TRBD1. The V and J ends lost 3 bases and 3 bases, in that order; junction bases with no gene match: 9. Germline values: CDR1 SGHAT, CDR2 FQNNGV. This CDR3 has 16 amino acids. The CDR3 region is CASSFLFSGGTDTQYF. CDR3 coding DNA: TGTGCCAGCAGCTTCTTGTTTTCAGGGGGTACAGATACGCAGTATTTT.

This clone was recorded only once. The chain is built from TRBV18 and TRBJ1-6, with D possibly matching TRBD1 (6 bases). The CDR3 is 15 amino acids. The germline V and J ends were trimmed by 6 bases and 8 bases, with 17 bases remaining between them. Germline values: CDR1 KGHSH, CDR2 LQKENI. CDR3 protein: CASSPETNRDSPLHF. CDR3 nucleotide sequence: TGTGCCAGCTCGCCGGAAACGAACAGGGATTCACCCCTCCACTTT.

This clone came up a few times. The gene calls are TRBV18 and TRBJ1-2; TRBD1 matches 7 bases. The CDR3 is 14 residues long. Germline V CDR1 and CDR2: KGHSH, LQKENI. Trimming cost V 8 bases and J 0 bases; bases outside gene matches: 6. In nucleotides, the CDR3 is TGTGCCAGCCATACAGGGGAAACTAACTATGGCTACACCTTC. Its translation is CASHTGETNYGYTF.

This clone was observed a single time. The chain has TRBV25-1 and TRBJ2-5, with TRBD1 identical over 8 bases. Germline CDR1 reads MGHDK; CDR2 reads SYGVNS. Trimming cost V 4 bases and J 2 bases; bases outside gene matches: 9. The CDR3 sequence is 16 residues long. CDR3 region: CASSGSLTGGQETQYF. The CDR3 DNA reads as TGTGCCAGCAGTGGAAGCTTAACAGGGGGACAAGAGACCCAGTACTTC.

The chain is built from TRBV4-1 and TRBJ2-1, with TRBD2 identical over 11 bases. Germline V gene data show CDR1 as MGHRA and CDR2 as YSYEKL. Germline trimming cut 0 bases from V and 3 bases from J; bases unmatched to any gene: 7. This CDR3 spans 18 amino acids. CDR3 in amino acids: CASSQDKGTSGFYNEQFF. CDR3 DNA: TGCGCCAGCAGCCAAGATAAGGGGACTAGCGGTTTCTACAATGAGCAGTTCTTC.

This chain connects TRBV5-1 to TRBJ2-5; 7 nucleotides align to TRBD2. Trimming removed 0 bases from V and 5 bases from J; junction bases left unmatched: 7. From germline, CDR1 is SGHRS and CDR2 YFSETQ. CDR3 length: 15 residues. The CDR3 DNA reads as TGCGCCAGCAGCTTGGCGGGGGGACCATGGGAGACCCAGTACTTC. It encodes CASSLAGGPWETQYF.

The V call is TRBV7-7, the J call TRBJ2-3; no clear D gene. CDR3 length: 16 amino acids. Trimming shortened V by 1 base and J by 0 bases, and 11 bases separated the two germline ends. CDR1 is SSHAT, CDR2 FNYEAQ, per germline (reference sequence). The DNA of the CDR3 is TGTGCCAGCAGCTTAGGCATGGCTTTTAGCACAGATACGCAGTATTTT. Its translation: CASSLGMAFSTDTQYF.

The chain is built from TRBV3-1 (or the pseudogene TRBV3-2) and TRBJ2-3; possibly TRBD2 for D (6 bases). This CDR3 has 15 amino acids. CDR1 is LGHDT, CDR2 YNNKEL, per germline (reference sequence). Trimming left V 4 bases short and J 1 base short, with 12 bases between. The CDR3 coding sequence is TGTGCCAGCAGCCGCCGGATAGCGGGCACAGATACGCAGTATTTT. Its translation is CASSRRIAGTDTQYF.

The chain couples TRBV15 to TRBJ2-7, with 9 positions matching TRBD2. V lost 0 bases, J lost 3 bases, and 6 bases stayed unmatched. Germline CDR1 reads LNHNV; CDR2 reads YYDKDF (reference sequence). CDR3 length equals 16 residues. The CDR3 region is CATSRERGGDFYEQYF. CDR3 bases: TGTGCCACCAGCAGAGAGCGCGGGGGGGACTTCTACGAGCAGTACTTC.

This chain joins TRBV5-6 and TRBJ1-5, with D maybe TRBD1 (5 bases). Trimming cost V 4 bases and J 8 bases, with 10 bases left between them. The germline V gene has CDR1 SGHDT and CDR2 YYEEEE. The CDR3 consists of 12 residues. The CDR3 loop is CASSLGGEPQHF. CDR3 bases: TGTGCCAGCAGCCTCGGGGGGGAGCCCCAGCATTTT.

This rearrangement joins TRBV20-1 to TRBJ2-3, with TRBD2 as a possible D gene (5 bases). Germline V gives CDR1 DFQATT, CDR2 SNEGSKA (reference sequence). The CDR3 contains 13 residues. The V gene lost 3 bases and the J gene lost 7 bases, with 14 bases spanning the gap. The CDR3 region has the DNA TGCAGTGCTAGTAGCTCCAGCGGATATACGCAGTATTTT. This sequence encodes CSASSSSGYTQYF.

The J gene is TRBJ2-5, the V gene TRBV11-2; 9 nucleotides agree with TRBD2. CDR1 SGHAT and CDR2 FQNNGV come from the germline V gene. The CDR3 is made up of 16 amino acids. V lost 4 bases to trimming and J lost 4 bases; unmatched junction nucleotides: 10. CDR3 DNA: TGTGCCAGCAGCTCCGCCGATAGCGGGGGATCAGAGACCCAGTACTTC. This gives the protein CASSSADSGGSETQYF.

This chain joins TRBV19 and TRBJ1-1, with 7 positions matching TRBD1. There are 12 residues in the CDR3. The germline CDR1 and CDR2 sequences are LNHDA and SQIVND (reference sequence). V lost 9 bases to trimming and J lost 3 bases; unmatched junction nucleotides: 4. CDR3 nucleotides: TGTGCCAGCATACAGGGGTACACTGAAGCTTTCTTT. Amino acids: CASIQGYTEAFF.

This CDR3 reads CASSPQQGLNNEQFF. CDR3 coding DNA: TGTGCCAGCAGCCCCCAACAGGGTTTGAACAATGAGCAGTTCTTC. The genes are TRBV7-9 and TRBJ2-1, with D tentatively TRBD1 (6 bases). The CDR3 runs to 15 residues. V lost 5 bases and J lost 5, with 16 bases in between. Germline V CDR1 and CDR2: SEHNR, FQNEAQ (reference sequence). Complete variable domain (other parts from reference TRBV7-9 and TRBJ2-1): DTGVSQNPRHKITKRGQNVTFRCDPISEHNRLYWYRQTLGQGPEFLTYFQNEAQLEKSRLLSDRFSAERPKGSFSTLEIQRTEQGDSAMYLCASSPQQGLNNEQFFGPGTRLTVL.

This sequence joins TRBV7-9 and TRBJ2-2, with TRBD1 matching over 7 bases. Per the germline V gene, CDR1 is SEHNR and CDR2 is FQNEAQ (reference sequence). The CDR3 loop spans 15 amino acids. V lost 7 bases to trimming and J lost 3 bases; unmatched junction nucleotides: 8. CDR3 nucleotide sequence: TGTGCCAGCAACCAGGACAGGAGATACACCGGGGAGCTGTTTTTT. It translates to CASNQDRRYTGELFF.

The J gene is TRBJ1-5, the V gene TRBV2; D is possibly TRBD1 (5 bases). The CDR3 sequence is 13 residues long. Germline CDR1 and CDR2: SNHLY and FYNNEI. Trimming pared 6 bases from V and 3 bases from J, leaving 9 bases between. The CDR3 loop is CASRAGNNQPQHF. As DNA, the CDR3 is TGTGCCAGCAGGGCAGGGAACAATCAGCCCCAGCATTTT.

This clone was seen just once. The rearrangement joins TRBV6-5 to TRBJ2-7, with 8 bases aligning to TRBD1. CDR1 is MNHEY and CDR2 is SVGAGI in the germline V gene. V shed 6 bases, J shed 3 bases, and the junction held 10 bases outside the gene matches. The CDR3 loop spans 15 amino acids. CDR3 in amino acids: CASSLDRGASYEQYF. DNA for the CDR3: TGTGCCAGCAGCCTTGACAGGGGAGCAAGCTACGAGCAGTACTTC.

The chain is built from TRBV2 and TRBJ1-6, with 8 bases fitting TRBD1. V shed 2 bases, J shed 9 bases, and the junction held 6 bases outside the gene matches. In germline, CDR1 is SNHLY, CDR2 FYNNEI. The CDR3 runs to 15 residues. The CDR3 DNA follows: TGTGCCAGCAGTGAAAGGACAGGGTCGTTTTCACCCCTCCACTTT. Amino acid sequence: CASSERTGSFSPLHF. The variable domain in full, with the rest retrieved from reference TRBV2 and TRBJ1-6, is EPEVTQTPSHQVTQMGQEVILRCVPISNHLYFYWYRQILGQKVEFLVSFYNNEISEKSEIFDDQFSVERPDGSNFTLKIRSTKLEDSAMYFCASSERTGSFSPLHFGNGTRLTVT.

The table lists this clone with a count of one. The rearrangement links TRBV5-3 to TRBJ2-5; possible D gene TRBD1, 6 bases. TRBV5-3 is treated as an ORF (open reading frame) with a function not yet certain. Between the trimmed V and J ends, which lost 5 bases and 0 bases, there was a span of 11 bases. CDR3 length equals 14 residues. In DNA, the CDR3 is TGTGCCAGAAGGTCTAGGGGGTACCAAGAGACCCAGTACTTC. Residues: CARRSRGYQETQYF.

CDR3 coding DNA: TGTGCCAGCAGCTTAGATCTGCTAGCTTCCACCGGGGAGCTGTTTTTT. Translating it yields CASSLDLLASTGELFF. The chain has TRBV7-2 and TRBJ2-2, with D possibly TRBD2 on 5 matching bases. The CDR3 runs to 16 residues. The V gene's germline CDR1 is SGHTA and CDR2 FQGNSA. V lost 1 base to trimming and J lost 4 bases, with 13 bases between them.

This clone was found a few times. The rearrangement uses TRBV11-2 and TRBJ2-2, with 9 nucleotides matching TRBD1. Germline trimming cut 5 bases from V and 4 bases from J; bases unmatched to any gene: 5. From germline, CDR1 is SGHAT and CDR2 FQNNGV. The CDR3 runs to 15 residues. This CDR3 reads CASSATGGGTGELFF. CDR3 coding DNA: TGTGCCAGCAGCGCCACAGGGGGCGGCACCGGGGAGCTGTTTTTT.

The chain combines TRBV5-6 with TRBJ1-2, with no clear D. The V gene's germline CDR1 is SGHDT and CDR2 YYEEEE. The CDR3 is made up of 14 amino acids. V lost 4 bases and J lost 7, with 17 bases in between. The CDR3 DNA is TGTGCCAGCAGCCCCGGCCCCGTGGGAGGTGGCTACACCTTC. It translates to CASSPGPVGGGYTF.

The chain has TRBV19 and TRBJ2-3, with D perhaps matching TRBD1 (6 bases). This CDR3 is 16 amino acids long. Germline V lookup: CDR1 LNHDA, CDR2 SQIVND (reference sequence). V was pared by 3 bases and J by 2 bases, with 15 bases between. CDR3 sequence: CASSMSTGLVTDTQYF. The CDR3 coding sequence is TGTGCCAGTAGTATGAGCACAGGGTTGGTCACAGATACGCAGTATTTT.

DNA for the CDR3: TGTGCCGGGAACCTAGACAGGGGCCCGATTGCTTTCTTT. This gives the protein CAGNLDRGPIAFF. The rearrangement uses TRBV6-5 and TRBJ1-1, with 8 bases fitting TRBD1. The length of the CDR3 is 13 residues. Losses at the gene ends were 11 bases for V and 11 bases for J; bases not matched to a gene: 16. CDR1 is MNHEY and CDR2 is SVGAGI in the germline V gene.

The table lists this clone with a few counts. This chain connects TRBV27 to TRBJ2-7, with TRBD1 matching over 8 bases. V lost 8 bases, J lost 4 bases, and 13 bases stayed unmatched. CDR3 length equals 15 residues. Germline CDR1 MNHEY, CDR2 SMNVEV (reference sequence). CDR3 coding DNA: TGTGCCAGCTCGACAGGGGTCCCCTCGCTTTACGAGCAGTACTTC. Translating it yields CASSTGVPSLYEQYF.

The rearrangement links TRBV19 to TRBJ1-2, with D perhaps matching TRBD1 (5 bases). The CDR3 spans 11 residues. Germline CDR1 is LNHDA and CDR2 is SQIVND (reference sequence). Deletions cut 7 bases from V and 8 bases from J, with 11 bases between. As DNA, the CDR3 is TGTGCCAGTATGACAGTAAGGGGCTACACCTTC. Translation gives CASMTVRGYTF.

This clone has just one count. The CDR3 is CASRNTANSPLHF. CDR3 coding DNA: TGTGCCAGCAGAAATACAGCCAATTCACCCCTCCACTTT. The chain joins TRBV6-5 to TRBJ1-6; D gene ambiguous. Trimming took off 6 bases at V and 7 bases at J, with 10 bases between the two ends. Germline V gene lookup returns CDR1 MNHEY and CDR2 SVGAGI. CDR3 length equals 13 residues.